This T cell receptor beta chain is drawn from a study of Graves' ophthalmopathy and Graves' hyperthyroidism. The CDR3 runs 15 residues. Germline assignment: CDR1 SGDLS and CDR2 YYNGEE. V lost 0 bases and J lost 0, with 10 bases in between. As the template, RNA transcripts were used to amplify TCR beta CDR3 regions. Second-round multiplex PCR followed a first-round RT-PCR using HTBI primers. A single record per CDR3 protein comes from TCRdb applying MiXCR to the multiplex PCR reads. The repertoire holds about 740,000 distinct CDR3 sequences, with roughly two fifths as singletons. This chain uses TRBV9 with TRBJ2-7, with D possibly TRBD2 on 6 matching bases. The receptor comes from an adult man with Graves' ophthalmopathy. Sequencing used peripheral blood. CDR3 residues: CASSVGSGDSYEQYF. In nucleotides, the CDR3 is TGTGCCAGCAGCGTAGGCTCGGGGGACTCCTACGAGCAGTACTTC.